This TCR beta chain was identified in a study of blood T cell repertoires in COVID-19. Study-wide background: Specimens from acute and convalescent COVID-19 originated in the United States, Italy and Spain. Sources were T cells, B-cell-depleted T cells, or PBMCs; the material itself was cDNA or gDNA.

This CDR3 spans 16 amino acids. Per germline, CDR1 SGHRS and CDR2 YFSETQ. The V end lost 0 bases, the J end lost 3 bases, and 16 bases lay between the germline ends. Authors' analysis steps: For nucleated cells, counts were estimated from reference gene primer amplification. Assay: immunoSEQ multiplex PCR; the TCRdb copy retains only in-frame clones and omits some. The V and J calls and the clone size are those of that table, but D and trimming were determined from the DNA. The sample has 90,000 to 130,000 clones, about nine tenths seen once; the top ten hold 2% to 3%. The TCR was taken from a human donor in a cohort sampled during active COVID-19. Sequenced input: peripheral blood. The chain employs TRBV5-1 and TRBJ2-7; maybe TRBD1 (5 bases). The CDR3 nucleotides are TGCGCCAGCAGCTTGGATCCCACAGGCCCTCTCTACGAGCAGTACTTC. The encoded protein is CASSLDPTGPLYEQYF.